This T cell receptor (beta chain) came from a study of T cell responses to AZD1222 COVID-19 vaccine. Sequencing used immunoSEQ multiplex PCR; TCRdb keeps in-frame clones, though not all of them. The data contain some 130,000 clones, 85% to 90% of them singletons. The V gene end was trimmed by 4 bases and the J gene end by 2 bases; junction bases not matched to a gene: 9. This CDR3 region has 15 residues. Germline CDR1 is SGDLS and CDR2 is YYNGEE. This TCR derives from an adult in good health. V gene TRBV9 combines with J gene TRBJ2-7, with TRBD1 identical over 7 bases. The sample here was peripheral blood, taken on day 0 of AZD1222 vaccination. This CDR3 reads CASSQNPQGPYEQYF. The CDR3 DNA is TGTGCCAGCAGCCAGAATCCACAGGGGCCCTACGAGCAGTACTTC.